The 8 T cell receptor beta chains listed next were all sequenced from one sample in a study of human T cells and chemical hapten exposure (dated by TCRdb to 2020 to 2022). What the time point label conveys for this sample: patch test 1, 2 weeks after DPC sensitization. The intended sense of this specimen's treatment or condition label: therapeutic diphenylcyclopropenone sensitization with weekly scalp DPC. The library was produced with RACE. Sequenced using a NextSeq 500. TCRdb handled the public reads itself, with Q25 trimming in fastp and clone calling in MiXCR, and kept productive beta chains. Every distinct CDR3 protein forms one entry, paired with its most common genes and DNA. The sample contains about 14,000 distinct CDR3 sequences, around 17% of them found a single time. 6.5% to 9% of the sample lies in the top ten. Sequences were derived from whole blood, sampled in connection with sensitization to the hapten diphenylcyclopropenone (DPC). These receptors came from a woman between 25 and 40 years old with alopecia areata. Some clones in this sample may be carry-over from other donors' samples.

This chain uses TRBV11-2 with TRBJ2-2; D uncertain. The CDR3 runs to 14 residues. V was shortened by 5 bases and J by 3 bases, with 10 bases between the two germline ends. CDR1 SGHAT and CDR2 FQNNGV come from the germline V gene. CDR3 loop: CASSLFWDTGELFF. CDR3 in DNA: TGTGCCAGCAGCCTGTTTTGGGACACCGGGGAGCTGTTTTTT.

There are many counts of this clonotype. J is TRBJ2-1 and V is TRBV18, with TRBD2 matching over 7 bases. Per the germline V gene, CDR1 is KGHSH and CDR2 is LQKENI. The CDR3 sequence is 20 residues long. With V trimmed by 5 bases and J by 6 bases, 25 bases remained unmatched. CDR3 loop: CASSIRTSSGSNAAFNEQFF. In DNA form, the CDR3 reads TGTGCCAGCTCAATCCGGACTAGTTCCGGCTCCAACGCGGCTTTCAATGAGCAGTTCTTC.

This sequence joins TRBV28 and TRBJ2-7, with TRBD1 matching over 9 bases. The CDR3 is 13 amino acids. Germline CDR1 and CDR2: MDHEN and SYDVKM. V trimming: 5 bases; J trimming: 12 bases; junction bases outside the gene matches: 11. CDR3 residues: CASSPRDRELRYV. CDR3 sequence (DNA): TGTGCCAGCAGTCCCCGGGACAGGGAGCTGCGGTACGTC.

This clonotype was recorded many times. This chain uses TRBV9 with TRBJ2-4; TRBD2 might be the D (5 bases). The V end was cut by 4 bases, the J end by 5 bases, with 10 bases between. Per germline, CDR1 SGDLS and CDR2 YYNGEE. This CDR3 comprises 13 residues. The CDR3 DNA follows: TGTGCCAGCAGCCCTGAGGGAGAAAACATTCAGTACTTC. It encodes CASSPEGENIQYF.

In its sample, this clonotype was seen many times. V is TRBV25-1 and J is TRBJ1-1; possibly TRBD1 for D (5 bases). Trimming removed 2 bases at V and 7 bases at J, with 14 bases between. CDR3 length equals 14 residues. The germline gives CDR1 MGHDK, CDR2 SYGVNS. CDR3 in DNA: TGTGCCAGCAGTGAAGCGGGGCAGAGGAATGAAGCTTTCTTT. This gives the protein CASSEAGQRNEAFF.

About this clonotype: Relative to the germline gene, one junction end is altered; a read error may explain this. The chain links TRBV7-3 to TRBJ2-1, with TRBD2 matching over 11 bases. Germline CDR1 and CDR2: SGHTA and FQGTGA. The CDR3 covers 19 residues. The CDR3 DNA follows: TGTGCCAGCAGTTTAAATCGGGTGACTAGCGGGACCTCCTACAATGAGCAGTTCTTC. Amino acids: CASSLNRVTSGTSYNEQFF.

V and J are TRBV7-8 and TRBJ2-1, with D possibly matching TRBD1 (6 bases). Germline assignment: CDR1 SGHVS and CDR2 FQNEAQ. The CDR3 consists of 15 residues. V was clipped by 4 bases and J by 2 bases, with 12 bases between them. The CDR3 loop is CASSSYRVPYNEQFF. The CDR3 bases are TGTGCCAGCAGCTCATACAGGGTCCCCTACAATGAGCAGTTCTTC.

Within the sample, this clonotype is medium-sized. CDR3 in amino acids: CASSSHRGPAEKLFF. DNA of the CDR3: TGTGCCAGCAGCTCACACAGGGGACCGGCCGAAAAACTGTTTTTT. The chain couples TRBV3-1 to TRBJ1-4; 7 bases fit TRBD1. Unmatched junction bases numbered 11, after V lost 5 bases and J lost 8 bases. The length of the CDR3 is 15 residues. Germline CDR1 is LGHDT and CDR2 is YNNKEL (reference sequence).